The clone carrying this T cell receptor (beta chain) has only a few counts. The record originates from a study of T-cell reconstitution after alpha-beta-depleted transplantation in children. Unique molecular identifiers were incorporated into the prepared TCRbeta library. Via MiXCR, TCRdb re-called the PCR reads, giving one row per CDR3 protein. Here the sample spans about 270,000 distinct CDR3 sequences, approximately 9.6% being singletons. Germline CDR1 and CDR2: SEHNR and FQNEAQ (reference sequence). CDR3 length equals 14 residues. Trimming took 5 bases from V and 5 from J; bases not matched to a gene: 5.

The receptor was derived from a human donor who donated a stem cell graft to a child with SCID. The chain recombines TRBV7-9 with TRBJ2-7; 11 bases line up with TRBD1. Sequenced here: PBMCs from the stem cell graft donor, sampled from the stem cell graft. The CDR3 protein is CASSGQGARNEQYF. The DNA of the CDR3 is TGTGCCAGCAGCGGACAGGGGGCGCGGAACGAGCAGTACTTC.